The 28 T cell receptor beta chains below all came from one sample that was sequenced in a study of T-cell memory formation after mild COVID-19. TCRdb redid the calling of the 5' RACE reads with MiXCR, one entry per CDR3 protein. The sample lists 200,000 to 300,000 distinct CDR3 sequences, about a sixth occurring once. Sequenced: PBMCs or a T cell subset sorted from them (not recorded which). The receptor source for this set is a man aged 18 to 30 who had mild COVID-19 (a few samples of this study predate the infection). Cell type and time point are not known.

The chain uses TRBV7-2 and TRBJ2-5, with 8 bases aligning to TRBD2. Germline CDR1 reads SGHTA; CDR2 reads FQGNSA. The V and J ends lost 5 bases and 4 bases, in that order; junction bases with no gene match: 9. This CDR3 has 15 amino acids. Here the CDR3 DNA reads TGTGCCAGCAGCCCAAGGGGACTAGGAGGAGAGACCCAGTACTTC. It translates to CASSPRGLGGETQYF. The full variable domain, its missing parts supplied by reference TRBV7-2 and TRBJ2-5, is GAGVSQSPSNKVTEKGKDVELRCDPISGHTALYWYRQSLGQGLEFLIYFQGNSAPDKSGLPSDRFSAERTGGSVSTLTIQRTQQEDSAVYLCASSPRGLGGETQYFGPGTRLLVL.

The sample holds a few counts of this clonotype. The V and J genes are TRBV2 and TRBJ1-2, with D hard to call. Trimming removed 8 bases from V and 0 bases from J, with 7 bases in between. CDR3 length: 12 amino acids. The V gene's germline CDR1 is SNHLY and CDR2 FYNNEI. DNA of the CDR3: TGTGCCAGCTCTGAAGCTAACTATGGCTACACCTTC. Its translation: CASSEANYGYTF.

A few counts support this clonotype. The chain employs TRBV11-2 and TRBJ1-3; D possibly corresponds to TRBD1 (5 bases). This CDR3 is built from 14 residues. The V end lost 5 bases, the J end lost 3 bases, and 11 bases lay between the germline ends. The germline gives CDR1 SGHAT, CDR2 FQNNGV. The CDR3 loop reads CASSPRGYGNTIYF. Here the CDR3 DNA reads TGTGCCAGCAGCCCCCGGGGGTATGGAAACACCATATATTTT.

This clonotype was seen ten or more times. The genes are TRBV28 and TRBJ2-5, with 8 bases lining up with TRBD1. Germline V gene lookup returns CDR1 MDHEN and CDR2 SYDVKM. The junction had 4 bases not matched to a gene; V was cut back by 2 bases and J by 5 bases. There are 14 residues in the CDR3. The CDR3 reads CASSLQGASETQYF. The CDR3 bases are TGTGCCAGCAGTTTACAGGGGGCATCGGAGACCCAGTACTTC.

The chain is built from TRBV6-2 or TRBV6-3 and TRBJ1-5; tentatively, D is TRBD1 (6 bases). This CDR3 is 13 amino acids long. V was shortened by 9 bases and J by 3 bases, with 12 bases between the two germline ends. CDR1 MNHEY and CDR2 SVGEGT come from the germline V gene. DNA of the CDR3: TGTGCCAGTCGTGACAGGTTCAATCAGCCCCAGCATTTT. As protein: CASRDRFNQPQHF.

This clonotype has ten or more counts. The rearrangement links TRBV7-8 to TRBJ2-1; D may be TRBD2 (5 bases). Germline V gives CDR1 SGHVS, CDR2 FQNEAQ. CDR3 length: 15 residues. Trimming took 4 bases from V and 4 from J, leaving 14 bases between them. CDR3 sequence: CASSSRRTSYNEQFF. CDR3 nucleotide sequence: TGTGCCAGCAGCTCGCGTCGGACTTCTTACAATGAGCAGTTCTTC.

This clonotype was observed at least ten times. V is TRBV7-2 and J is TRBJ1-1; 7 nucleotides match TRBD1. The V segment lost 1 base and the J segment 3 bases; nucleotides outside the gene matches: 2. The CDR3 is 14 amino acids. Germline V gives CDR1 SGHTA, CDR2 FQGNSA. For the CDR3, the DNA is TGTGCCAGCAGCTTAGTAGGGGGCGACACTGAAGCTTTCTTT. This sequence encodes CASSLVGGDTEAFF.

The V call is TRBV28, the J call TRBJ1-1; 7 bases fit TRBD1. The CDR3 loop spans 19 amino acids. The J segment lost 5 bases and the V segment lost 3 bases, leaving 21 bases of the junction unmatched. Germline lookup yields CDR1 MDHEN and CDR2 SYDVKM. The CDR3 DNA sequence: TGTGCCAGCAGTTTCTCTCCTCTTCCCAGGGGACTGACAGGGACTGAAGCTTTCTTT. Amino acid sequence: CASSFSPLPRGLTGTEAFF.

The chain joins TRBV29-1 to TRBJ1-3; the D gene is possibly TRBD1 (5 bases). This CDR3 has 14 residues. Germline CDR1 SQVTM, CDR2 ANQGSEA. V was trimmed by 4 bases and J by 7 bases, leaving 17 bases between them. CDR3 sequence (DNA): TGCAGCGTTGTGGGGGAGACGAGGCGGAACACCATATATTTT. Amino acid sequence: CSVVGETRRNTIYF.

V and J are TRBV3-1 and TRBJ1-1, with D maybe TRBD1 (5 bases). This CDR3 comprises 13 residues. V was trimmed by 4 bases and J by 4 bases, leaving 10 bases between them. Germline loops: CDR1 LGHDT, CDR2 YNNKEL (reference sequence). The CDR3 bases are TGTGCCAGCAGCCCGGGACCGAGCACTGAAGCTTTCTTT. This gives the protein CASSPGPSTEAFF.

The chain couples TRBV18 to TRBJ1-1; D remains unclear. The CDR3 loop spans 10 amino acids. Germline-derived CDR1 and CDR2 are KGHSH and LQKENI. V shed 2 bases and J shed 8 bases, with 3 bases lying between them. CDR3 residues: CASSPGEAFF. The CDR3 DNA is TGTGCCAGCTCACCAGGGGAAGCTTTCTTT.

The V and J genes are TRBV4-2 and TRBJ2-2, with D possibly being TRBD1 (6 bases). V lost 0 bases, J lost 2 bases, and 13 bases lay in between. Germline CDR1 LGHNA, CDR2 YNFKEQ. This CDR3 has 17 amino acids. The CDR3 DNA follows: TGTGCCAGCAGCCAAGAAGTCGGGACATACAACACCGGGGAGCTGTTTTTT. Translated: CASSQEVGTYNTGELFF.

A few counts support this clonotype. The CDR3 DNA reads TGCGCCAGCAGTATAAGACGGACCACTGATGAGCAGTACTTC. It translates to CASSIRRTTDEQYF. V and J are TRBV5-1 and TRBJ2-7; D unclear. Per germline, CDR1 SGHRS and CDR2 YFSETQ. This CDR3 region has 14 residues. Trimming cost V 5 bases and J 7 bases, with 19 bases left between them.

This clonotype was counted only a few times. The chain combines TRBV9 with TRBJ2-5, with D possibly TRBD2 on 5 matching bases. Deletions cut 0 bases from V and 1 base from J, with 10 bases between. The CDR3 loop spans 15 amino acids. The germline V gene encodes CDR1 SGDLS and CDR2 YYNGEE. CDR3 sequence reads: CASSVGAGPQETQYF. CDR3 bases: TGTGCCAGCAGCGTAGGGGCGGGTCCCCAAGAGACCCAGTACTTC.

This clonotype was observed a handful of times. This rearrangement joins TRBV19 to TRBJ2-7; D unclear. Germline-derived CDR1 and CDR2 are LNHDA and SQIVND (reference sequence). The V gene lost 6 bases and the J gene lost 5 bases, with 17 bases spanning the gap. The CDR3 totals 14 residues. CDR3 residues: CASSLDPSVDEQYF. The CDR3 coding sequence is TGTGCCAGTAGCCTTGATCCGTCGGTCGACGAGCAGTACTTC. The variable domain in full, with the rest retrieved from reference TRBV19 and TRBJ2-7, is DGGITQSPKYLFRKEGQNVTLSCEQNLNHDAMYWYRQDPGQGLRLIYYSQIVNDFQKGDIAEGYSVSREKKESFPLTVTSAQKNPTAFYLCASSLDPSVDEQYFGPGTRLTVT.

The chain combines TRBV7-2 with TRBJ2-3; D perhaps matches TRBD2 (5 bases). The CDR3 runs 15 residues. CDR1 and CDR2 (germline): SGHTA, FQGNSA. Trimming removed 0 bases at V and 10 bases at J, with 17 bases between. CDR3 loop: CASSLAAGYRRAQYF. As DNA, the CDR3 is TGTGCCAGCAGCTTAGCCGCGGGTTATCGGCGGGCGCAGTATTTT.

The chain is built from TRBV12-3 or TRBV12-4 and TRBJ2-7; D is ambiguous. V shed 6 bases and J shed 3 bases, with 18 bases lying between them. This CDR3 comprises 15 residues. CDR3 nucleotide sequence: TGTGCCAGCAGAGACCCAATTGACGGAGACTACGAGCAGTACTTC. The encoded protein is CASRDPIDGDYEQYF.

This clonotype was counted a few times. The CDR3 loop is CASSVPLGRGISGDTDTQYF. DNA of the CDR3: TGTGCCAGCAGCGTACCTCTCGGCAGGGGGATTTCGGGCGACACAGATACGCAGTATTTT. The V and J genes are TRBV9 and TRBJ2-3, with TRBD1 identical over 7 bases. The CDR3 consists of 20 residues. CDR1 SGDLS and CDR2 YYNGEE come from the germline V gene. The J segment lost 2 bases and the V segment lost 1 base, leaving 19 bases of the junction unmatched.

The chain is built from TRBV6-1 and TRBJ2-7, with a weak D call TRBD2 (6 bases). From germline, CDR1 is MNHNS and CDR2 SASEGT. The CDR3 is 12 residues long. The V end was cut by 1 base, the J end by 8 bases, with 9 bases between. The CDR3 bases are TGTGCCAGCAGTGAAGTGGGAGGAAAGCAGTACGTC. It translates to CASSEVGGKQYV.

This clonotype has a count of ten or more. The gene calls are TRBV7-9 and TRBJ2-7; D is undetermined. This CDR3 comprises 12 residues. The V end lost 1 base, the J end lost 7 bases, and 8 bases lay between the germline ends. CDR1 is SEHNR, CDR2 FQNEAQ, per germline (reference sequence). As DNA, the CDR3 is TGTGCCAGCAGCTTAGACTATTATGAGCAGTACTTC. Its protein product is CASSLDYYEQYF.

This clonotype was picked up many times. The rearrangement joins TRBV7-6 to TRBJ2-2, with D maybe TRBD1 (7 bases). Trimming removed 3 bases at V and 6 bases at J, with 11 bases between. The CDR3 is 14 amino acids. From germline, CDR1 is SGHVS and CDR2 FNYEAQ. This CDR3 reads CASSFQGGAGELFF. The CDR3 coding sequence is TGTGCCAGCAGCTTCCAGGGGGGAGCCGGGGAGCTGTTTTTT. The entire variable domain, with the rest obtained from reference TRBV7-6 and TRBJ2-2, is as follows: GAGVSQSPRYKVTKRGQDVALRCDPISGHVSLYWYRQALGQGPEFLTYFNYEAQQDKSGLPNDRFSAERPEGSISTLTIQRTEQRDSAMYRCASSFQGGAGELFFGEGSRLTVL.

The J gene is TRBJ1-2, the V gene TRBV20-1; 9 nucleotides agree with TRBD1. Germline V gene sequence: CDR1 DFQATT, CDR2 SNEGSKA (reference sequence). The ends lost 3 bases at V and 4 bases at J; junction bases unmatched: 6. The CDR3 length is 14 residues. The CDR3 protein is CSASPGQGFYGYTF. CDR3 DNA: TGCAGTGCTAGCCCGGGACAGGGATTCTATGGCTACACCTTC.

V gene TRBV5-4 combines with J gene TRBJ1-1; 8 bases match TRBD1. This CDR3 region has 14 residues. The germline gives CDR1 SGHNT, CDR2 YYREEE (reference sequence). The V gene end was trimmed by 1 base and the J gene end by 5 bases; junction bases not matched to a gene: 4. Here the CDR3 DNA reads TGTGCCAGCAGCTTGCCAGGGGGCGGTACTGAAGCTTTCTTT. This sequence encodes CASSLPGGGTEAFF. Filled out from reference TRBV5-4 and TRBJ1-1, the complete variable domain reads ETGVTQSPTHLIKTRGQQVTLRCSSQSGHNTVSWYQQALGQGPQFIFQYYREEENGRGNFPPRFSGLQFPNYSSELNVNALELDDSALYLCASSLPGGGTEAFFGQGTRLTVV.

The chain employs TRBV12-3 or TRBV12-4 and TRBJ1-1; D unclear. V lost 5 bases and J 5 bases, leaving 9 bases between the germline ends. The CDR3 runs 12 residues. CDR3: CASSPGVTEAFF. The CDR3 nucleotides read TGTGCCAGCAGTCCGGGTGTTACTGAAGCTTTCTTT.

The chain is built from TRBV5-6 and TRBJ1-1; D uncertain. Germline V gene data show CDR1 as SGHDT and CDR2 as YYEEEE. The ends were cut back, 1 base at V and 0 bases at J, with 7 bases in the middle. This CDR3 spans 14 amino acids. The CDR3: CASSLLQLNTEAFF. Here the CDR3 DNA reads TGTGCCAGCAGCTTGTTACAGCTGAACACTGAAGCTTTCTTT.

This clonotype was found a few times. The V call is TRBV5-1, the J call TRBJ1-4, with a possible D match to TRBD1 (5 bases). The germline V and J ends were trimmed by 4 bases and 6 bases, with 19 bases remaining between them. CDR3 length: 16 amino acids. Germline values: CDR1 SGHRS, CDR2 YFSETQ. CDR3 residues: CASSPGDSRGYEKLFF. CDR3 nucleotides: TGCGCCAGCAGCCCCGGGGACTCTCGGGGGTATGAAAAACTGTTTTTT.

The genes are TRBV7-6 and TRBJ2-7; weak D call: TRBD2 (5 bases). This CDR3 comprises 13 residues. The V gene's germline CDR1 is SGHVS and CDR2 FNYEAQ. Deletions cut 5 bases from V and 2 bases from J, with 10 bases between. In DNA form, the CDR3 reads TGTGCCAGCAGCCGGGATTTAACCTACGAGCAGTACTTC. Its translation: CASSRDLTYEQYF.

The V gene is TRBV7-9, the J gene TRBJ1-1, with D maybe TRBD1 (5 bases). This CDR3 spans 13 amino acids. The V and J ends lost 2 bases and 7 bases respectively, with 11 bases between them. Per the germline V gene, CDR1 is SEHNR and CDR2 is FQNEAQ (reference sequence). The CDR3 loop is CASSLTGRGEAFF. CDR3 in DNA: TGTGCCAGCAGCTTAACGGGGCGCGGTGAAGCTTTCTTT.